A selection of T cell receptor beta chains follows, all from one sample in a study of T-cell memory formation after mild COVID-19. TCRdb called the 5' RACE reads again in MiXCR, with one record for every CDR3 protein. The table has around 340,000 distinct CDR3 sequences, approximately 13% seen once. The sequenced material came from PBMCs or a T cell subset sorted from them (not recorded which). These receptor sequences come from a man in his late teens or twenties who had mild COVID-19 (a few samples of this study predate the infection). Cell type and time point are not known. CDR3s include the opening cysteine and the closing phenylalanine or tryptophan. The D gene is left open where the match is weak. Clone size is stated in some rows and not others, as once, few, many or a class when expanded.

few	TRBV7-2	TRBJ2-2	NA	CASSGYKNTGELFF	TGTGCCAGCAGCGGTTACAAGAACACCGGGGAGCTGTTTTTT
few	TRBV5-6	TRBJ2-5	NA	CASDVRTQETQYF	TGTGCCAGCGACGTCCGGACCCAAGAGACCCAGTACTTC
NA	TRBV4-1	TRBJ1-1	NA	CASSQEFGRYEAFF	TGCGCCAGCAGCCAAGAATTCGGACGGTATGAAGCTTTCTTT
few	TRBV9	TRBJ2-4	TRBD2	CASSPSGVKNIQYF	TGTGCCAGCAGCCCGAGCGGGGTGAAAAACATTCAGTACTTC
few	TRBV5-1	TRBJ2-3	TRBD2	CASTSGGTTDTQYF	TGCGCCAGCACGAGCGGGGGAACCACAGATACGCAGTATTTT
NA	TRBV12-3/TRBV12-4	TRBJ1-2	NA	CASRLTGGLYGYTF	TGTGCCAGCAGACTTACAGGAGGGCTTTATGGCTACACCTTC
few	TRBV30	TRBJ1-2	NA	CAWSVGGWDRGTYTF	TGTGCCTGGAGTGTAGGGGGTTGGGACCGGGGGACCTACACCTTC
NA	TRBV4-3	TRBJ2-5	TRBD2	CASSQAASGGVETQYF	TGCGCCAGCAGCCAAGCGGCTAGCGGGGGGGTTGAGACCCAGTACTTC
NA	TRBV18	TRBJ2-7	NA	CASSPAWGGEQYF	TGTGCCAGCTCACCCGCTTGGGGAGGCGAGCAGTACTTC
NA	TRBV5-1	TRBJ2-5	TRBD2	CASSPGLRGLLQETQYF	TGCGCCAGCAGCCCCGGCTTGCGGGGGTTGTTGCAAGAGACCCAGTACTTC
NA	TRBV14	TRBJ1-3	NA	CASSQDRGLGLYGNTIYF	TGTGCCAGCAGCCAAGATCGGGGGCTGGGCTTGTACGGAAACACCATATATTTT
NA	TRBV6-6	TRBJ1-2	NA	CASSYSAGDLYGYTF	TGTGCCAGCAGTTATTCGGCAGGGGACCTCTATGGCTACACCTTC
NA	TRBV7-2	TRBJ2-1	TRBD2	CASSFSAGANEQFF	TGTGCCAGCAGCTTCTCAGCGGGGGCCAATGAGCAGTTCTTC
few	TRBV9	TRBJ2-1	NA	CASSLRTAYNEQFF	TGTGCCAGCAGCCTTAGGACAGCCTACAATGAGCAGTTCTTC
few	TRBV2	TRBJ2-3	NA	CAISLGAGVGTDTQYF	TGTGCCATCAGCCTGGGGGCAGGGGTTGGCACAGATACGCAGTATTTT
NA	TRBV7-9	TRBJ1-2	NA	CASSLAATGRGYTF	TGTGCCAGCAGCTTAGCGGCCACAGGGAGAGGCTACACCTTC
NA	TRBV2	TRBJ1-5	NA	CASSPIGRQPQHF	TGTGCCAGCAGTCCGATAGGACGGCAGCCCCAGCATTTT
NA	TRBV7-2	TRBJ2-7	NA	CASSLESSRSYEQYF	TGTGCCAGCAGCTTAGAGTCTTCTCGCTCCTACGAGCAGTACTTC
NA	TRBV2	TRBJ1-2	NA	CASILTGDVNYGYTF	TGTGCCAGCATTCTCACAGGAGACGTTAACTATGGCTACACCTTC
many	TRBV7-2	TRBJ1-1	NA	CASSLDWGGFTEAFF	TGTGCCAGCAGCTTAGATTGGGGGGGCTTCACTGAAGCTTTCTTT
few	TRBV5-1	TRBJ2-2	TRBD1	CASSRRTGTDSPTELFF	TGCGCCAGCAGCCGAAGAACCGGGACAGATTCACCCACGGAGCTGTTTTTT
NA	TRBV30	TRBJ2-1	TRBD1	CAWSSLDRGPDEQFF	TGTGCCTGGAGTTCTTTGGACAGGGGGCCGGATGAGCAGTTCTTC
NA	TRBV10-3	TRBJ2-1	TRBD1	CAIERRQGNQNEQFF	TGTGCCATCGAAAGAAGACAGGGTAATCAAAATGAGCAGTTCTTC
few	TRBV20-1	TRBJ2-7	NA	CSASASGGGSYEQYF	TGCAGTGCTAGTGCTTCAGGAGGGGGCTCCTACGAGCAGTACTTC
NA	TRBV5-1	TRBJ1-3	NA	CASSLPGRNSGNTIYF	TGCGCCAGCAGCTTGCCGGGACGGAACTCTGGAAACACCATATATTTT
few	TRBV5-1	TRBJ1-1	NA	CASSLQGYPNTEAFF	TGCGCCAGCAGCTTGCAGGGTTACCCTAACACTGAAGCTTTCTTT
few	TRBV7-2	TRBJ2-4	NA	CASSEGQLNIQYF	TGTGCCAGCAGCGAAGGACAGTTAAACATTCAGTACTTC
many	TRBV5-1	TRBJ2-2	NA	CASSLDGLGELFF	TGCGCCAGCAGCTTGGACGGGCTCGGGGAGCTGTTTTTT
NA	TRBV20-1	TRBJ1-1	TRBD1	CSAHLRGVVTEAFF	TGCAGTGCGCACCTCAGGGGGGTGGTTACTGAAGCTTTCTTT
NA	TRBV4-2	TRBJ2-1	TRBD2	CASSQRAGRSGNEQFF	TGTGCCAGCAGCCAAAGAGCGGGGCGGTCGGGAAATGAGCAGTTCTTC
NA	TRBV5-1	TRBJ2-6	NA	CASSIQGGANVLTF	TGCGCCAGCAGCATACAGGGTGGGGCCAACGTCCTGACTTTC
NA	TRBV4-1	TRBJ1-5	NA	CASSSLEETVYSNQPQHF	TGCGCCAGCAGCTCCTTGGAGGAGACCGTTTATAGCAATCAGCCCCAGCATTTT